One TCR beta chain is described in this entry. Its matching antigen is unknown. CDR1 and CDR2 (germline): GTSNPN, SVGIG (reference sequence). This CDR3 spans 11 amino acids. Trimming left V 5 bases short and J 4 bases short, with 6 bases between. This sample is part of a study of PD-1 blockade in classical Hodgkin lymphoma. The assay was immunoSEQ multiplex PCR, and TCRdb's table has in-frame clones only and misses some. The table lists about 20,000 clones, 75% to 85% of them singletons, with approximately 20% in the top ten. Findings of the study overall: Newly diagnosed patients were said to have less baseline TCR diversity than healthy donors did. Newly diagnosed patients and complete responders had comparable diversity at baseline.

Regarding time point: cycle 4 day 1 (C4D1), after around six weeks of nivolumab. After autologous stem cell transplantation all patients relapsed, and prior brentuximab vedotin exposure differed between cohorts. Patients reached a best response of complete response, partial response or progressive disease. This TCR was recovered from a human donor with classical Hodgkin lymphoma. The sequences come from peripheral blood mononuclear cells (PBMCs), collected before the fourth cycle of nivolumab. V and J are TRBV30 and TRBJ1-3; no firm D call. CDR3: CAWGPGNTIYF. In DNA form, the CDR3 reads TGTGCCTGGGGGCCCGGAAACACCATATATTTT.